The 29 T cell receptor beta chains presented below share a single source sample, sequenced in a study of shared clonotypes between healthy human individuals. Using immunoSEQ multiplex PCR, the repertoire was profiled, and TCRdb retains in-frame clones only, with some absent. The sample gives 1,400,000 or so clones, around 98.5% of which show up once; 0.3% to 0.45% is in the top ten. The sequenced material came from naive CD4+ T cells sorted from blood. Described subset: CD45RA+ positively selected. These receptor sequences come from a man aged 25 to 40 in good health.

The chain recombines TRBV5-1 with TRBJ2-7; TRBD1 is a possible D gene (6 bases). This CDR3 is 15 amino acids long. Germline-derived CDR1 and CDR2 are SGHRS and YFSETQ. Between the trimmed V and J ends, which lost 5 bases and 3 bases, there was a span of 18 bases. Here the CDR3 reads CASRSLTGRVYEQYF. In DNA, the CDR3 is TGCGCCAGCAGATCATTGACAGGCAGGGTCTACGAGCAGTACTTC.

This clone was found once. This chain joins TRBV6-5 and TRBJ1-4, with D hard to call. CDR1 and CDR2 (germline): MNHEY, SVGAGI. There are 14 residues in the CDR3. Trimming left V 6 bases short and J 0 bases short, with 8 bases between. DNA of the CDR3: TGTGCCAGCAGACCAGCTGCAACTAATGAAAAACTGTTTTTT. Encoded protein: CASRPAATNEKLFF.

V and J are TRBV5-1 and TRBJ2-4; D gene uncertain. Trimming removed 5 bases at V and 3 bases at J, with 12 bases between. CDR3 length equals 14 residues. The germline V gene encodes CDR1 SGHRS and CDR2 YFSETQ. Here the CDR3 DNA reads TGCGCCAGCAGAGTAGATGGGGACAAAAACATTCAGTACTTC. Amino acids: CASRVDGDKNIQYF.

The CDR3 region has the DNA TGTGCCAGCAGCTTAGAGTACCCCCGTCGCACTGAAGCTTTCTTT. It encodes CASSLEYPRRTEAFF. The V call is TRBV11-2, the J call TRBJ1-1; no clear D. The germline CDR1 and CDR2 sequences are SGHAT and FQNNGV. The V end was cut by 0 bases, the J end by 4 bases, with 12 bases between. CDR3 length: 15 residues.

J is TRBJ2-1 and V is TRBV7-3, with 7 bases lining up with TRBD2. This CDR3 region has 16 residues. The V gene's germline CDR1 is SGHTA and CDR2 FQGTGA. Trimming cost V 5 bases and J 0 bases; bases outside gene matches: 7. The CDR3 coding sequence is TGTGCCAGCAGCCTTGAGGGGACTACCTCCTACAATGAGCAGTTCTTC. This translates into CASSLEGTTSYNEQFF.

The V call is TRBV7-9, the J call TRBJ2-5; unclear D gene. From germline, CDR1 is SEHNR and CDR2 FQNEAQ (reference sequence). The CDR3 loop spans 14 amino acids. V was shortened by 0 bases and J by 4 bases, with 9 bases between the two germline ends. The CDR3 coding sequence is TGTGCCAGCAGCTTAGCGGGCCGGAGAGAGACCCAGTACTTC. This encodes CASSLAGRRETQYF.

This clone appeared once. The chain couples TRBV6-5 to TRBJ2-7, with 7 bases that match TRBD1. CDR3 length: 12 amino acids. The germline V gene has CDR1 MNHEY and CDR2 SVGAGI. V lost 7 bases and J lost 7; bases outside the gene matches: 7. The CDR3 sequence: CASTNRGWEQYF. As DNA, the CDR3 is TGTGCCAGCACGAACAGGGGCTGGGAGCAGTACTTC.

The CDR3 protein is CASSLPGGRETQYF. The CDR3 nucleotides are TGTGCCAGCAGCTTACCGGGAGGACGTGAGACCCAGTACTTC. J is TRBJ2-5 and V is TRBV11-3, with 7 bases lining up with TRBD2. With V trimmed by 2 bases and J by 5 bases, 5 bases remained unmatched. CDR1 is SGHNT, CDR2 YENEEA, per germline. The CDR3 contains 14 residues. The whole variable domain, filled in from reference TRBV11-3 and TRBJ2-5, reads EAGVVQSPRYKIIEKKQPVAFWCNPISGHNTLYWYLQNLGQGPELLIRYENEEAVDDSQLPKDRFSAERLKGVDSTLKIQPAELGDSAVYLCASSLPGGRETQYFGPGTRLLVL.

This chain connects TRBV7-9 to TRBJ2-7; TRBD1 might be the D (6 bases). CDR1 is SEHNR, CDR2 FQNEAQ, per germline (reference sequence). Trimming took 5 bases from V and 6 from J, leaving 8 bases between them. The CDR3 runs 11 residues. The CDR3 region has the DNA TGTGCCAGCAGCCGACAGGTCGAGCAGTACTTC. This translates into CASSRQVEQYF. Looking up the rest from reference TRBV7-9 and TRBJ2-7 gives the full variable domain: DTGVSQNPRHKITKRGQNVTFRCDPISEHNRLYWYRQTLGQGPEFLTYFQNEAQLEKSRLLSDRFSAERPKGSFSTLEIQRTEQGDSAMYLCASSRQVEQYFGPGTRLTVT.

DNA for the CDR3: TGCGCCAGCAGCTTGGATGGGGGGAGGCTCCAGCCCCAGCATTTT. Amino acid sequence: CASSLDGGRLQPQHF. The genes are TRBV5-1 and TRBJ1-5, with a tentative D call TRBD1 (5 bases). There are 15 residues in the CDR3. Germline CDR1 SGHRS, CDR2 YFSETQ. V lost 0 bases to trimming and J lost 7 bases, with 14 bases between them.

This chain links TRBV5-6 with TRBJ2-7, with 7 nucleotides matching TRBD2. V lost 3 bases, J lost 3 bases, and 6 bases stayed unmatched. Per germline, CDR1 SGHDT and CDR2 YYEEEE. The CDR3 is 14 amino acids. CDR3 sequence reads: CASSSPSGHYEQYF. For the CDR3, the DNA is TGTGCCAGCAGCTCCCCTAGCGGCCACTACGAGCAGTACTTC.

The chain couples TRBV29-1 to TRBJ2-7; TRBD1 or TRBD2 may be the D gene (5 bases each). The CDR3 spans 13 residues. V was shortened by 6 bases and J by 2 bases, with 14 bases between the two germline ends. Looked up from germline, CDR1 is SQVTM and CDR2 is ANQGSEA. CDR3 in DNA: TGCAGCGTGGGGGAACAGGAGGCCTACGAGCAGTACTTC. The encoded protein is CSVGEQEAYEQYF.

This clone was detected once. V and J are TRBV18 and TRBJ2-1; 8 bases align to TRBD2. There are 15 residues in the CDR3. The V segment lost 5 bases and the J segment 6 bases; nucleotides outside the gene matches: 9. Germline V CDR1 and CDR2: KGHSH, LQKENI. Here the CDR3 DNA reads TGTGCCAGCTCATCCTCGACTAGCGTTAGCAATGAGCAGTTCTTC. This codes for CASSSSTSVSNEQFF.

The CDR3 protein is CASSLGRPEQFF. CDR3 nucleotide sequence: TGTGCCAGCAGCCTCGGGAGGCCAGAGCAGTTCTTC. This sequence joins TRBV7-9 and TRBJ2-1; 7 bases map to TRBD2. The V gene's germline CDR1 is SEHNR and CDR2 FQNEAQ (reference sequence). The V and J ends lost 5 bases and 10 bases, in that order; junction bases with no gene match: 5. This CDR3 is built from 12 residues.

In this sample, this clone turned up once. The rearrangement uses TRBV6-1 and TRBJ1-5; no clear D gene. Germline V gene data show CDR1 as MNHNS and CDR2 as SASEGT. V lost 8 bases, J lost 2 bases, and 4 bases lay in between. This CDR3 comprises 11 residues. The CDR3 loop is CASLGNQPQHF. DNA of the CDR3: TGTGCCAGCCTTGGCAATCAGCCCCAGCATTTT.

The rearrangement joins TRBV5-1 to TRBJ2-5, with TRBD2 matching 9 bases. Germline assignment: CDR1 SGHRS and CDR2 YFSETQ. This CDR3 has 17 amino acids. J lost 5 bases, V lost 0 bases, and 11 bases had no gene match. CDR3 nucleotide sequence: TGCGCCAGCAGCTTGGGACTAGCGGCCTGGGCCGGGGAGACCCAGTACTTC. Protein: CASSLGLAAWAGETQYF.

J is TRBJ2-7 and V is TRBV27; tentatively, D is TRBD2 (6 bases). The CDR3 covers 14 residues. Germline loops: CDR1 MNHEY, CDR2 SMNVEV (reference sequence). Trimming pared 3 bases from V and 5 bases from J, leaving 14 bases between. DNA for the CDR3: TGTGCCAGCAGTTTCGTGGGGGGTCGAAACGAGCAGTACTTC. Translation gives CASSFVGGRNEQYF.

This clone was observed once. The chain carries TRBV4-1 and TRBJ2-7, with 9 positions matching TRBD2. Per germline, CDR1 MGHRA and CDR2 YSYEKL. This CDR3 has 15 residues. V gave up 4 bases and J gave up 3 bases; unmatched junction bases: 7. Here the CDR3 DNA reads TGCGCCAGCAGCCTAAGACTAGCGGTAAACTACGAGCAGTACTTC. Protein: CASSLRLAVNYEQYF.

The chain is built from TRBV5-1 and TRBJ2-1; 9 bases line up with TRBD2. The CDR3 length is 15 residues. Germline assignment: CDR1 SGHRS and CDR2 YFSETQ. The V segment lost 1 base and the J segment 5 bases; nucleotides outside the gene matches: 4. The CDR3 reads CASSLNLAGNNEQFF. The CDR3 DNA reads as TGCGCCAGCAGCTTGAATCTAGCGGGAAACAATGAGCAGTTCTTC.

The rearrangement links TRBV18 to TRBJ2-2; D gene unclear. This CDR3 is 12 amino acids long. CDR1 and CDR2 from the germline V gene are KGHSH and LQKENI. The V end was cut by 6 bases, the J end by 6 bases, with 8 bases between. The CDR3 region is CASSHLAGELFF. The CDR3 DNA is TGTGCCAGCTCCCATCTAGCCGGGGAGCTGTTTTTT.

The rearrangement joins TRBV5-4 to TRBJ2-1; D perhaps matches TRBD1 (6 bases). Trimming cost V 4 bases and J 9 bases, with 11 bases left between them. From germline, CDR1 is SGHNT and CDR2 YYREEE (reference sequence). The CDR3 runs 12 residues. CDR3 bases: TGTGCCAGCAGCGGAACAGGGTTTGAGCAGTTCTTC. Its protein product is CASSGTGFEQFF. Supplemented by reference TRBV5-4 and TRBJ2-1, the full variable domain reads ETGVTQSPTHLIKTRGQQVTLRCSSQSGHNTVSWYQQALGQGPQFIFQYYREEENGRGNFPPRFSGLQFPNYSSELNVNALELDDSALYLCASSGTGFEQFFGPGTRLTVL.

The chain recombines TRBV27 with TRBJ2-7; D is tentatively TRBD1 or TRBD2 (5 bases each). V was pared by 3 bases and J by 7 bases, with 19 bases between. The germline V gene has CDR1 MNHEY and CDR2 SMNVEV (reference sequence). This CDR3 spans 15 amino acids. CDR3 coding DNA: TGTGCCAGCAGTTTGCATTCCGGGACGTCGGGTGAGCAGTACTTC. Protein product: CASSLHSGTSGEQYF.

This chain links TRBV9 with TRBJ1-1, with D perhaps matching TRBD1 (5 bases). The CDR3 totals 17 residues. Per the germline V gene, CDR1 is SGDLS and CDR2 is YYNGEE. Between the trimmed V and J ends, which lost 4 bases and 0 bases, there was a span of 19 bases. CDR3 sequence reads: CASSRHSPTVMNTEAFF. CDR3 DNA sequence: TGTGCCAGCAGCAGACACTCGCCGACAGTCATGAACACTGAAGCTTTCTTT.

The gene calls are TRBV6-1 and TRBJ1-4, with unresolved D. The CDR3 sequence is 15 residues long. Trimming took off 4 bases at V and 5 bases at J, with 14 bases between the two ends. The germline gives CDR1 MNHNS, CDR2 SASEGT. CDR3 sequence reads: CASSVGGSLNEKLFF. The CDR3 region has the DNA TGTGCCAGCAGTGTTGGCGGGTCCTTAAATGAAAAACTGTTTTTT.

The J gene is TRBJ2-3, the V gene TRBV2; D not resolved. The CDR3 has 16 residues. Germline CDR1 is SNHLY and CDR2 is FYNNEI. V gave up 5 bases and J gave up 2 bases, with 17 bases separating them. In nucleotides, the CDR3 is TGTGCCAGCAGTTCCTCACAGTGGACCTTCACAGATACGCAGTATTTT. The encoded protein is CASSSSQWTFTDTQYF. Full variable domain (outside the CDR3, taken from reference TRBV2 and TRBJ2-3): EPEVTQTPSHQVTQMGQEVILRCVPISNHLYFYWYRQILGQKVEFLVSFYNNEISEKSEIFDDQFSVERPDGSNFTLKIRSTKLEDSAMYFCASSSSQWTFTDTQYFGPGTRLTVL.

This rearrangement joins TRBV6-1 to TRBJ1-4; perhaps TRBD1 as D (5 bases). V lost 6 bases, J lost 8 bases, and 19 bases lay in between. The CDR3 loop spans 15 amino acids. CDR1 and CDR2 from the germline V gene are MNHNS and SASEGT. CDR3 DNA sequence: TGTGCCAGCAGCTCCGTAGGGGTTCGGGGCGAAAAACTGTTTTTT. Protein product: CASSSVGVRGEKLFF.

This clone occurred once. The chain is built from TRBV7-2 and TRBJ1-4; D may be TRBD1 (5 bases). This CDR3 contains 15 residues. Trimming took off 2 bases at V and 5 bases at J, with 12 bases between the two ends. CDR1 SGHTA and CDR2 FQGNSA come from the germline V gene. CDR3 sequence reads: CASSLQWGKNEKLFF. CDR3 coding DNA: TGTGCCAGCAGCTTACAATGGGGGAAAAATGAAAAACTGTTTTTT.

V and J are TRBV5-1 and TRBJ1-4; 7 bases agree with TRBD1. The CDR3 length is 14 residues. J gave up 5 bases and V 4 bases, and 5 bases lay outside the gene matches. From germline, CDR1 is SGHRS and CDR2 YFSETQ. CDR3 residues: CASSEQGPNEKLFF. Here the CDR3 DNA reads TGCGCCAGCAGCGAACAGGGGCCAAATGAAAAACTGTTTTTT.

This rearrangement joins TRBV4-3 to TRBJ2-7, with TRBD2 as a possible D gene (5 bases). CDR3 length: 15 residues. Trimming stripped 0 bases from V and 3 bases from J, with 12 bases between. Germline V gene data show CDR1 as LGHNA and CDR2 as YSLEER. The CDR3 loop is CASSQEARGVYEQYF. CDR3 nucleotide sequence: TGCGCCAGCAGCCAAGAAGCCCGGGGAGTCTACGAGCAGTACTTC.